This T cell receptor beta chain appears in the sequencing data of a study of T-cell reconstitution after alpha-beta-depleted transplantation in children. Whole-study findings and limits: T-cell numbers and diversity one year post-transplant derived largely from freshly generated T cells. Reportedly, only several hundred clones from non-depleted graft cells drove alpha-beta T-cell counts at about two months.

TCRbeta library preparation incorporated unique molecular identifiers. TCRdb re-called the PCR reads through MiXCR, storing one row per CDR3 protein. The sample records over 400,000 distinct CDR3 sequences, approximately 41% being singletons. Of note for this clonotype: What it binds is unknown.

The TCR comes from a girl aged 2-10 years with aplastic anemia, due to receive a stem cell transplant. This specimen was PBMCs, taken before TCRalphabeta/CD19-depleted stem cell transplant.

The DNA for the CDR3 is TGTGCCAGTAGTATCGTCTCTAGCGCATACAATGAGCAGTTCTTC. Protein sequence: CASSIVSSAYNEQFF. The rearrangement links TRBV19 to TRBJ2-1; TRBD2 is a possible D gene (6 bases). The V gene's germline CDR1 is LNHDA and CDR2 SQIVND (reference sequence). The CDR3 extends over 15 amino acids. Trimming took off 3 bases at V and 4 bases at J, with 13 bases between the two ends.